These 3 T cell receptor beta chains came from one sample sequenced in a study of cytomegalovirus exposure and HLA in healthy donors. The PCR ran on 60 Vbeta and 13 Jbeta primers. Data came from immunoSEQ multiplex PCR; TCRdb stores just in-frame clones and leaves some out. The sample gives some 150,000 clones, about 74% of which show up once; 1.5% to 2% is in the top ten. Sequencing was carried out using PBMCs. These receptors came from a middle-aged woman in good health and CMV-seronegative.

In this sample, this clone turned up a few times. The chain is built from TRBV19 and TRBJ1-5, with a possible D match to TRBD1 (6 bases). The germline gives CDR1 LNHDA, CDR2 SQIVND (reference sequence). The CDR3 spans 16 residues. Between the trimmed V and J ends, which lost 6 bases and 3 bases, there was a span of 18 bases. The CDR3 DNA reads TGTGCCAGTAGCCCCGGACGGGGGGGCCTCAATCAGCCCCAGCATTTT. This codes for CASSPGRGGLNQPQHF. The full variable domain, its missing parts supplied by reference TRBV19 and TRBJ1-5, is DGGITQSPKYLFRKEGQNVTLSCEQNLNHDAMYWYRQDPGQGLRLIYYSQIVNDFQKGDIAEGYSVSREKKESFPLTVTSAQKNPTAFYLCASSPGRGGLNQPQHFGDGTRLSIL.

This chain joins TRBV6-1 and TRBJ1-2; perhaps TRBD1 as D (5 bases). Trimming removed 8 bases at V and 1 base at J, with 14 bases between. Germline lookup yields CDR1 MNHNS and CDR2 SASEGT. This CDR3 has 14 residues. CDR3 DNA sequence: TGTGCCAGCCTCCCGGACATCCTTAACTATGGCTACACCTTC. Protein: CASLPDILNYGYTF.

This clone was seen a few times. The V and J genes are TRBV6-1 and TRBJ1-1, with 9 bases aligning to TRBD1. V trimming: 0 bases; J trimming: 6 bases; junction bases outside the gene matches: 2. The CDR3 runs 14 residues. Germline CDR1 is MNHNS and CDR2 is SASEGT. CDR3 sequence (DNA): TGTGCCAGCAGTGAAGCCGGGACAGGGTCTGAAGCTTTCTTT. It specifies CASSEAGTGSEAFF.